The 23 T cell receptor beta chains below were found in one sample sequenced in a study of molecular identifiers for immune sequencing clone quantification. TCRdb independently ran MiXCR on the PCR reads; one entry per CDR3 protein. The profile shows 600,000 to 650,000 distinct CDR3 sequences, around 20% of them singletons. The sequenced sample consisted of naive CD8+ T cells from blood, with Jurkat cell RNA spiked in. The subset: FACS-sorted CD8+CD4-CCR7+CD45RA+ naive T cells. All receptors come from a human donor in good health. Some libraries in this study had Jurkat cell RNA spiked in.

This clonotype was seen at least ten times. The V gene is TRBV7-9, the J gene TRBJ2-3; 7 bases match TRBD2. CDR1 and CDR2 (germline): SEHNR, FQNEAQ (reference sequence). The CDR3 is made up of 14 amino acids. Unmatched junction bases numbered 5, after V lost 4 bases and J lost 4 bases. The CDR3, as DNA: TGTGCCAGCAGCTCCCAGGGAGGGGCAGATACGCAGTATTTT. As protein: CASSSQGGADTQYF.

As regards this clonotype: A much larger clone lies one base from this, so it may be a read error. The rearrangement links TRBV9 to TRBJ2-5; 9 nucleotides match TRBD2. Trimming at V came to 0 bases and at J to 2 bases, leaving 8 bases not matched to a gene. The CDR3 spans 17 residues. The germline CDR1 and CDR2 sequences are SGDLS and YYNGEE. CDR3 sequence reads: CASSVDSLAGRQETQYF. CDR3 nucleotide sequence: TGTGCCAGCAGCGTAGATTCCCTAGCGGGAAGACAAGAGACCCAGTACTTC. The whole variable domain, filled in from reference TRBV9 and TRBJ2-5, reads DSGVTQTPKHLITATGQRVTLRCSPRSGDLSVYWYQQSLDQGLQFLIQYYNGEERAKGNILERFSAQQFPDLHSELNLSSLELGDSALYFCASSVDSLAGRQETQYFGPGTRLLVL.

Points on this clonotype: This sequence may be a read error, since a much larger clone differs from it by one base. The chain joins TRBV4-1 to TRBJ2-2, with 11 bases fitting TRBD2. Germline-derived CDR1 and CDR2 are MGHRA and YSYEKL. CDR3 length equals 14 residues. After removal of 6 bases from V and 9 bases from J, the junction contained 6 bases not matched to a gene. Here the CDR3 DNA reads TGCGCCAGCAGTGGGCTAGCGGGGGGCTGGGAGCTGTTTTTT. Protein sequence: CASSGLAGGWELFF.

This clonotype has a single count. This sequence may be a read error, since a much larger clone differs from it by one base. The gene calls are TRBV27 and TRBJ1-1; 9 bases map to TRBD1. The CDR3 extends over 14 amino acids. CDR1 is MNHEY and CDR2 is SMNVEV in the germline V gene (reference sequence). The V and J ends lost 8 bases and 13 bases, in that order; junction bases with no gene match: 17. The CDR3 bases are TGTGCCAGCCGTGGGTGGACAGGGGCCGAAGTTGATTTCTTT. Translation: CASRGWTGAEVDFF.

A note on this clonotype: The junction shows a germline mismatch at one end, possibly a read error. V usage is TRBV27 and J usage is TRBJ2-1, with TRBD2 matching 12 bases. Germline CDR1 MNHEY, CDR2 SMNVEV (reference sequence). The CDR3 totals 15 residues. As DNA, the CDR3 is TGTGCCAGCTCACTAGCGGGGGGCTCCTGCAATGAGCAGTTCTTC. Amino acids: CASSLAGGSCNEQFF.

This clonotype showed up many times. CDR3: CASSLFTSGRATDTQYF. In nucleotides, the CDR3 is TGTGCCAGCAGCTTATTCACTAGCGGGCGGGCCACAGATACGCAGTATTTT. The chain carries TRBV7-9 and TRBJ2-3, with 9 positions matching TRBD2. The CDR3 has 17 residues. Trimming at V came to 2 bases and at J to 2 bases, leaving 8 bases not matched to a gene. Germline CDR1 and CDR2: SEHNR and FQNEAQ (reference sequence).

V gene TRBV15 combines with J gene TRBJ2-7, with 9 positions matching TRBD1. The CDR3 runs 15 residues. The germline CDR1 and CDR2 sequences are LNHNV and YYDKDF (reference sequence). V lost 1 base to trimming and J lost 2 bases; unmatched junction nucleotides: 3. The CDR3: CATSRVGTGTYEQYF. The CDR3 DNA reads TGTGCCACCAGCAGAGTAGGGACAGGGACCTACGAGCAGTACTTC.

V usage is TRBV11-3 and J usage is TRBJ2-3; 9 positions agree with TRBD2. Germline-derived CDR1 and CDR2 are SGHNT and YENEEA. V lost 3 bases and J lost 0; bases outside the gene matches: 4. The length of the CDR3 is 16 residues. CDR3 nucleotides: TGTGCCAGCAGCTTTAGCGGGGGCGGGAGCACAGATACGCAGTATTTT. As protein: CASSFSGGGSTDTQYF.

The gene calls are TRBV29-1 and TRBJ2-3; D gene uncertain. The CDR3 loop spans 14 amino acids. The germline V and J ends were trimmed by 3 bases and 1 base, with 11 bases remaining between them. CDR1 and CDR2 (germline): SQVTM, ANQGSEA. The CDR3 coding sequence is TGCAGCGTTGAGTCCGGAGTAGGCACAGATACGCAGTATTTT. It encodes CSVESGVGTDTQYF.

This clonotype was observed many times. The J gene is TRBJ1-4, the V gene TRBV4-1, with no clear D. Germline CDR1 and CDR2: MGHRA and YSYEKL. V dropped 1 base and J dropped 3 bases, with 6 bases sitting between them. This CDR3 spans 14 amino acids. The CDR3 coding sequence is TGCGCCAGCAGCCAAGCAGGATCTAATGAAAAACTGTTTTTT. Its translation is CASSQAGSNEKLFF.

Concerning this clonotype itself: The conserved phenylalanine or tryptophan is not found at the CDR3 terminus, so this likely reflects a read error. The chain carries TRBV27 and TRBJ1-6; tentatively, D is TRBD1 (6 bases). Trimming took off 5 bases at V and 3 bases at J, with 14 bases between the two ends. The CDR3 sequence is 16 residues long. Germline loops: CDR1 MNHEY, CDR2 SMNVEV (reference sequence). CDR3 bases: TGTGCCAGCAGTCCACAGGGTATCAACTATAATTCACCCCTCCACTAT. Translation gives CASSPQGINYNSPLHY.

This clonotype showed up many times. The rearrangement joins TRBV27 to TRBJ2-7, with D tentatively TRBD2 (6 bases). Germline CDR1 is MNHEY and CDR2 is SMNVEV (reference sequence). V lost 3 bases and J lost 0, with 15 bases in between. The CDR3 totals 16 residues. The CDR3 DNA is TGTGCCAGCAGTTTGGTTGGGGGGACCCACTCCTACGAGCAGTACTTC. This codes for CASSLVGGTHSYEQYF.

This clonotype occurred many times. The chain joins TRBV7-9 to TRBJ1-4; possibly TRBD1 for D (6 bases). This CDR3 is 15 amino acids long. Germline lookup yields CDR1 SEHNR and CDR2 FQNEAQ (reference sequence). With 5 bases removed from V and 1 base from J, the gap between germline ends came to 11 bases. The CDR3 nucleotides are TGTGCCAGCAGCCGGGAAGGGGGAACTAATGAAAAACTGTTTTTT. This encodes CASSREGGTNEKLFF.

This clonotype has a count of ten or more. This chain uses TRBV11-2 with TRBJ1-1; TRBD1 is a possible D gene (6 bases). CDR3 length equals 16 residues. CDR1 SGHAT and CDR2 FQNNGV come from the germline V gene. Trimming left V 0 bases short and J 4 bases short, with 15 bases between. CDR3 sequence (DNA): TGTGCCAGCAGCTTAGATGTGTCAGGGGTTAGCACTGAAGCTTTCTTT. It codes for CASSLDVSGVSTEAFF.

This clonotype has ten or more counts. The chain recombines TRBV11-2 with TRBJ2-3, with D hard to call. Trimming pared 2 bases from V and 2 bases from J, leaving 14 bases between. Germline CDR1 reads SGHAT; CDR2 reads FQNNGV. The CDR3 extends over 16 amino acids. The chain's CDR3 is CASSLWPTNATDTQYF. Written as DNA, the CDR3 is TGTGCCAGCAGCTTATGGCCCACGAATGCCACAGATACGCAGTATTTT. Using reference TRBV11-2 and TRBJ2-3 for the parts outside the CDR3, the full variable domain is EAGVAQSPRYKIIEKRQSVAFWCNPISGHATLYWYQQILGQGPKLLIQFQNNGVVDDSQLPKDRFSAERLKGVDSTLKIQPAKLEDSAVYLCASSLWPTNATDTQYFGPGTRLTVL.

In regard to this clonotype: The CDR3 end shows no conserved phenylalanine or tryptophan, and so a read error is likely. The chain employs TRBV27 and TRBJ2-3; no reliable D call. Germline CDR1 reads MNHEY; CDR2 reads SMNVEV (reference sequence). The V end was cut by 2 bases, the J end by 2 bases, with 8 bases between. This CDR3 has 14 amino acids. In nucleotides, the CDR3 is TGTGCCAGCAGTTTAAAAGGGAACACAGATACGCAGTATCTT. It encodes CASSLKGNTDTQYL.

This clonotype appeared many times. CDR3 sequence reads: CASSLGGGLLLTEAFF. The CDR3 nucleotides are TGTGCCAGCAGCTTAGGAGGGGGCCTTTTGCTAACTGAAGCTTTCTTT. This sequence joins TRBV7-2 and TRBJ1-1; TRBD1 agrees at 7 bases. The CDR3 runs to 16 residues. Germline V gene sequence: CDR1 SGHTA, CDR2 FQGNSA. The trim removed 1 base at V and 5 bases at J, leaving 10 bases unmatched. The full variable domain, with the rest looked up from reference TRBV7-2 and TRBJ1-1, is GAGVSQSPSNKVTEKGKDVELRCDPISGHTALYWYRQSLGQGLEFLIYFQGNSAPDKSGLPSDRFSAERTGGSVSTLTIQRTQQEDSAVYLCASSLGGGLLLTEAFFGQGTRLTVV.

In its sample, this clonotype was seen many times. As DNA, the CDR3 is TGTGCCAGCAGCGCAGAACGAGCTAACTATGGCTACACCTTC. This gives the protein CASSAERANYGYTF. The gene calls are TRBV5-4 and TRBJ1-2; D ambiguous. The germline gives CDR1 SGHNT, CDR2 YYREEE (reference sequence). This CDR3 spans 14 amino acids. V lost 4 bases and J lost 0, with 10 bases in between.

There are many counts of this clonotype. A much larger clone sits a single nucleotide away, making a read error possible. The chain links TRBV5-1 to TRBJ2-5, with D unclear. CDR3 size: 12 residues. CDR1 and CDR2 (germline): SGHRS, YFSETQ. V lost 3 bases and J 0 bases, leaving 3 bases between the germline ends. In DNA form, the CDR3 reads TGCGCCAGCAGCTGGGACCAAGAGACCCAGTACTTC. Residues: CASSWDQETQYF.

This clonotype was counted at least ten times. This chain connects TRBV4-1 to TRBJ1-1; a possible D gene is TRBD1 (5 bases). CDR1 MGHRA and CDR2 YSYEKL come from the germline V gene. This CDR3 has 14 residues. V gave up 0 bases and J gave up 4 bases, with 9 bases separating them. CDR3 in DNA: TGCGCCAGCAGCCAAGATGGGGGAATCACTGAAGCTTTCTTT. Protein sequence: CASSQDGGITEAFF.

This clonotype was seen once. This may arise from a read error, as a much more abundant clone is one base away. The chain links TRBV29-1 to TRBJ1-3, with D tentatively TRBD1 (5 bases). From germline, CDR1 is SQVTM and CDR2 ANQGSEA. Trimming removed 5 bases at V and 4 bases at J, with 15 bases between. The CDR3 runs to 14 residues. The CDR3, as DNA: TGCAGCGTTAAATCCTGGGACGGAGGAAACACCATATATTTT. Protein sequence: CSVKSWDGGNTIYF.

This clonotype was observed many times. The gene calls are TRBV5-1 and TRBJ2-7, with a weak D call TRBD2 (6 bases). CDR3 size: 16 residues. Germline V gene data show CDR1 as SGHRS and CDR2 as YFSETQ. Trimming removed 4 bases at V and 5 bases at J, with 22 bases between. CDR3 residues: CASSGGGRSSGHEQYF. The CDR3 DNA reads as TGCGCCAGCAGCGGTGGAGGGAGAAGCTCTGGGCACGAGCAGTACTTC. Combining the CDR3 with reference TRBV5-1 and TRBJ2-7 gives the whole variable domain KAGVTQTPRYLIKTRGQQVTLSCSPISGHRSVSWYQQTPGQGLQFLFEYFSETQRNKGNFPGRFSGRQFSNSRSEMNVSTLELGDSALYLCASSGGGRSSGHEQYFGPGTRLTVT.

This clonotype appeared many times. The CDR3 sequence: CASSKPPSGSYEQYF. The CDR3 DNA sequence: TGTGCCAGCAGCAAGCCCCCGTCGGGGAGCTACGAGCAGTACTTC. The chain uses TRBV5-5 and TRBJ2-7; possible D gene TRBD2, 5 bases. Germline V lookup: CDR1 SGHKS, CDR2 YYEKEE (reference sequence). The V end lost 4 bases, the J end lost 3 bases, and 17 bases lay between the germline ends. The CDR3 spans 15 residues.